This T cell receptor (beta chain) originates from a study of Ad26.COV2.S vaccination and SARS-CoV-2 variants. The overall study: Donor was in the COV1001 Ad26.COV2.S trial arm.

In the case of this clone: Its antigen is as yet unknown.

Treatment defined: roughly 18 received Ad26.COV2.S at low or high dose, single or two shots; roughly 5 received placebo; per-sample allocation not given. Day 63 following the first vaccine or placebo injection was when the samples were taken. In Boston, an adult donor aged 18-55 years took part. Study-level results: Vaccinees reportedly had broad spike-specific CD8+ and CD4+ T cell responses. Participants in the vaccine arm had higher spike-specific TCR breadth; placebo recipients had lower.

Germline V gene sequence: CDR1 MNHNS, CDR2 SASEGT. The V and J ends lost 6 bases and 1 base, in that order; junction bases with no gene match: 6. The CDR3 loop spans 15 amino acids. Repertoires were generated with immunoSEQ multiplex PCR, while TCRdb's copy carries only in-frame clones and drops some. The sample includes some 480,000 clones, about 83% of them seen just once. This chain links TRBV6-1 with TRBJ1-2; 9 nucleotides align to TRBD1. The receptor comes from a person between 18 and 65 years old who received the Ad26.COV2.S COVID-19 vaccine or a placebo. The source was peripheral blood, collected in a trial of Ad26.COV2.S vaccine versus placebo. CDR3 protein: CASREQGAGNYGYTF. The CDR3 DNA sequence: TGTGCCAGCAGAGAACAGGGGGCGGGTAACTATGGCTACACCTTC.